The 31 T cell receptor beta chains given below trace back to one sample, sequenced in a study of OX40 agonist ivuxolimab in advanced cancers. Some clones are missing from TCRdb's copy, which holds only in-frame ones; the method was immunoSEQ multiplex PCR. The table shows approximately 5,500 clones, with approximately 59% occurring only once. Sequencing used CD4+ or CD8+ T cells sorted from blood, obtained in a trial of the OX40 agonist ivuxolimab. Every receptor here comes from an adult with an advanced solid tumor such as melanoma, head and neck, liver or kidney cancer.

The rearrangement links TRBV4-1 to TRBJ2-1; 11 bases map to TRBD1. V trimming: 4 bases; J trimming: 7 bases; junction bases outside the gene matches: 9. CDR3 length: 16 amino acids. Germline CDR1 reads MGHRA; CDR2 reads YSYEKL. The CDR3 DNA reads as TGCGCCAGCAGCCCCTTAGGGACAGGGGGACGTAATGAGCAGTTCTTC. Its protein product is CASSPLGTGGRNEQFF.

This clone is a singleton in its sample. The chain combines TRBV19 with TRBJ2-7; TRBD2 matches 10 bases. The CDR3 has 17 amino acids. CDR1 LNHDA and CDR2 SQIVND come from the germline V gene (reference sequence). J gave up 2 bases and V 2 bases, and 9 bases lay outside the gene matches. As DNA, the CDR3 is TGTGCCAGTAGTATATCCCCAAGCGGGAGGGGGACCTACGAGCAGTACTTC. It yields the protein CASSISPSGRGTYEQYF.

The sample holds a few counts of this clone. The chain recombines TRBV13 with TRBJ2-1; D remains ambiguous. The CDR3 extends over 14 amino acids. V was clipped by 3 bases and J by 6 bases, with 12 bases between them. Looked up from germline, CDR1 is PRHDT and CDR2 is FYEKMQ (reference sequence). The CDR3 loop reads CASSFWSALNEQFF. For the CDR3, the DNA is TGTGCCAGCAGCTTCTGGAGTGCCCTCAATGAGCAGTTCTTC.

This rearrangement joins TRBV30 to TRBJ2-2; D tentatively reads TRBD1 or TRBD2 (6 bases each). Deletions cut 2 bases from V and 4 bases from J, with 11 bases between. The CDR3 is made up of 14 amino acids. Germline-derived CDR1 and CDR2 are GTSNPN and SVGIG (reference sequence). The CDR3 loop is CAWSRGLGTGELFF. As DNA, the CDR3 is TGTGCCTGGAGTCGGGGGCTGGGCACCGGGGAGCTGTTTTTT.

V gene TRBV2 combines with J gene TRBJ2-1; maybe TRBD2 (6 bases). The germline gives CDR1 SNHLY, CDR2 FYNNEI. This CDR3 contains 15 residues. With 4 bases removed from V and 5 bases from J, the gap between germline ends came to 15 bases. This chain's CDR3 is CASSAGLGRDNEQFF. The CDR3 DNA follows: TGTGCCAGCAGTGCGGGACTTGGACGCGACAATGAGCAGTTCTTC.

The rearrangement joins TRBV28 to TRBJ1-1; the match to TRBD1 covers 9 bases. Looked up from germline, CDR1 is MDHEN and CDR2 is SYDVKM. The CDR3 contains 17 residues. V gave up 8 bases and J gave up 2 bases; unmatched junction bases: 15. The CDR3 loop is CASASPEGTGINTEAFF. The DNA of the CDR3 is TGTGCCAGCGCCTCCCCTGAGGGGACAGGGATAAACACTGAAGCTTTCTTT.

V gene TRBV7-3 combines with J gene TRBJ2-1; a weak D match, TRBD1 (6 bases). CDR3 length equals 17 residues. V lost 4 bases to trimming and J lost 0 bases, with 16 bases between them. Germline V gene lookup returns CDR1 SGHTA and CDR2 FQGTGA. The CDR3 bases are TGTGCCAGCAGCTCTCGGACAGTCCGTAGCTCCTACAATGAGCAGTTCTTC. Its translation: CASSSRTVRSSYNEQFF.

The chain employs TRBV7-6 and TRBJ2-7; D possibly uses TRBD1 or TRBD2 (6 bases each). CDR3 length: 18 amino acids. CDR1 and CDR2 from the germline V gene are SGHVS and FNYEAQ. The V and J ends lost 5 bases and 5 bases respectively, with 28 bases between them. CDR3 protein: CASSPGAGGGTWGNEQYF. The CDR3 DNA sequence: TGTGCCAGCAGCCCAGGGGCGGGTGGGGGGACTTGGGGGAACGAGCAGTACTTC.

The rearrangement links TRBV7-9 to TRBJ1-1, with D possibly being TRBD1 (5 bases). Trimming removed 6 bases from V and 3 bases from J, with 14 bases in between. Germline V gene sequence: CDR1 SEHNR, CDR2 FQNEAQ (reference sequence). The CDR3 has 14 residues. CDR3 region: CASRETGVYTEAFF. The CDR3, as DNA: TGTGCCAGCAGAGAGACGGGGGTGTACACTGAAGCTTTCTTT.

This sequence joins TRBV19 and TRBJ1-2; D unclear. Germline assignment: CDR1 LNHDA and CDR2 SQIVND (reference sequence). CDR3 size: 14 residues. Trimming took 1 base from V and 4 from J, leaving 10 bases between them. CDR3 protein: CASSIGLASYGYTF. Here the CDR3 DNA reads TGTGCCAGTAGTATAGGCCTGGCCTCCTATGGCTACACCTTC. Variable domain in full (rest from reference TRBV19 and TRBJ1-2): DGGITQSPKYLFRKEGQNVTLSCEQNLNHDAMYWYRQDPGQGLRLIYYSQIVNDFQKGDIAEGYSVSREKKESFPLTVTSAQKNPTAFYLCASSIGLASYGYTFGSGTRLTVV.

This clone appeared once. This chain connects TRBV7-3 to TRBJ2-1; 9 nucleotides line up with TRBD2. Germline loops: CDR1 SGHTA, CDR2 FQGTGA. V lost 3 bases, J lost 2 bases, and 2 bases stayed unmatched. The CDR3 sequence is 15 residues long. CDR3 bases: TGTGCCAGCAGCTTTCTAGCGGGACCCTACAATGAGCAGTTCTTC. Encoded protein: CASSFLAGPYNEQFF.

This chain links TRBV5-5 with TRBJ2-7, with 12 bases that match TRBD2. Germline trimming cut 4 bases from V and 5 bases from J; bases unmatched to any gene: 7. Germline assignment: CDR1 SGHKS and CDR2 YYEKEE (reference sequence). CDR3 length: 15 residues. The CDR3 sequence is CASSSTSGGTDEQYF. CDR3 bases: TGTGCCAGCAGCAGTACTAGCGGGGGGACCGACGAGCAGTACTTC.

The sample holds a few counts of this clone. The V gene is TRBV29-1, the J gene TRBJ2-7, with a tentative D call TRBD2 (6 bases). CDR3 length: 11 residues. Germline values: CDR1 SQVTM, CDR2 ANQGSEA. The germline V and J ends were trimmed by 6 bases and 5 bases, with 11 bases remaining between them. The CDR3, as DNA: TGCAGCGTCCTGCGGGACGACGAGCAGTACTTC. Translation gives CSVLRDDEQYF.

The chain recombines TRBV10-3 with TRBJ2-4; no definite D call. V was pared by 3 bases and J by 0 bases, with 9 bases between. CDR3 length: 15 residues. Germline CDR1 ENHRY, CDR2 SYGVKD. The DNA of the CDR3 is TGTGCCATCAGTGATCGGCAGCTAGCCAAAAACATTCAGTACTTC. It yields the protein CAISDRQLAKNIQYF.

This clone came up a few times. The V call is TRBV21-1, the J call TRBJ2-1. TRBV21-1 is a listed pseudogene. CDR3 size: 16 residues. The CDR3 region is CASSKVGTSSYNEQFF. Here the CDR3 DNA reads TGTGCCAGCAGCAAAGTCGGCACGAGCTCCTACAATGAGCAGTTCTTC.

The chain has TRBV11-2 and TRBJ2-7; maybe TRBD1 (6 bases). Trimming took 6 bases from V and 3 from J, leaving 18 bases between them. CDR1 and CDR2 (germline): SGHAT, FQNNGV. CDR3 length equals 15 residues. CDR3 in DNA: TGTGCCAGCAGACTCACAGGGCTGGAGGACTACGAGCAGTACTTC. It yields the protein CASRLTGLEDYEQYF.

The chain joins TRBV19 to TRBJ2-7; D may be TRBD2 (5 bases). The ends were cut back, 5 bases at V and 5 bases at J, with 10 bases in the middle. From germline, CDR1 is LNHDA and CDR2 SQIVND (reference sequence). The CDR3 consists of 12 residues. The CDR3 DNA follows: TGTGCCAGTAGTTTGGGAGCGAACGAGCAGTACTTC. Protein sequence: CASSLGANEQYF.

This chain links TRBV6-4 with TRBJ2-1; 8 nucleotides match TRBD2. V lost 2 bases and J lost 4; bases outside the gene matches: 4. Per the germline V gene, CDR1 is MRHNA and CDR2 is SNTAGT. The CDR3 spans 15 residues. CDR3 coding DNA: TGTGCCAGCAGTGACAGGCCTAGCGGGTACAATGAGCAGTTCTTC. It translates to CASSDRPSGYNEQFF.

This rearrangement joins TRBV28 to TRBJ2-4, with 7 positions matching TRBD1. Germline V gene lookup returns CDR1 MDHEN and CDR2 SYDVKM. J gave up 4 bases and V 3 bases, and 3 bases lay outside the gene matches. The CDR3 has 14 residues. The CDR3 here is CASSFSRGKNIQYF. The CDR3 DNA is TGTGCCAGCAGTTTCTCCAGGGGGAAAAACATTCAGTACTTC.

J is TRBJ2-7 and V is TRBV10-1; 7 positions match TRBD1. Germline V lookup: CDR1 WNHNN, CDR2 SYGVQD (reference sequence). J was trimmed by 4 bases and V by 4 bases; bases with no gene match: 7. The CDR3 length is 14 residues. The CDR3 protein is CASSGTGEGYEQYF. The DNA for the CDR3 is TGCGCCAGCAGTGGTACAGGGGAAGGTTACGAGCAGTACTTC.

Relative to its sample, this clone is large (0.1 to 1%). The rearrangement links TRBV5-1 to TRBJ2-1; D could derive from TRBD1 or TRBD2 (5 bases each). Looked up from germline, CDR1 is SGHRS and CDR2 is YFSETQ. The length of the CDR3 is 17 residues. Trimming removed 4 bases from V and 0 bases from J, with 17 bases in between. This chain's CDR3 is CASSQFRDQSSYNEQFF. The CDR3 coding sequence is TGCGCCAGCAGCCAGTTCCGGGACCAGAGCTCCTACAATGAGCAGTTCTTC.

This clone was detected once. In DNA, the CDR3 is TGCGCCAGCAGCTTGGAGGGGGGTTGGAGCACAGATACGCAGTATTTT. It translates to CASSLEGGWSTDTQYF. V gene TRBV5-1 combines with J gene TRBJ2-3; D tentatively reads TRBD1 or TRBD2 (6 bases each). This CDR3 spans 16 amino acids. Germline assignment: CDR1 SGHRS and CDR2 YFSETQ. Trimming shortened V by 0 bases and J by 0 bases, and 11 bases separated the two germline ends.

This clone is medium-sized within its sample. The rearrangement joins TRBV27 to TRBJ1-2; 10 bases line up with TRBD1. This CDR3 region has 16 residues. V lost 2 bases and J lost 4; bases outside the gene matches: 7. Germline CDR1 reads MNHEY; CDR2 reads SMNVEV (reference sequence). CDR3 coding DNA: TGTGCCAGCAGTTTAAGTCGGACAGGGGGAGCCTATGGCTACACCTTC. As protein: CASSLSRTGGAYGYTF.

The rearrangement uses TRBV7-9 and TRBJ2-6; D is uncertain. Per germline, CDR1 SEHNR and CDR2 FQNEAQ (reference sequence). This CDR3 contains 14 residues. Between the trimmed V and J ends, which lost 5 bases and 4 bases, there was a span of 9 bases. DNA for the CDR3: TGTGCCAGCAGCACCCGCTTGGGGGCCAACGTCCTGACTTTC. Its protein product is CASSTRLGANVLTF.

The chain carries TRBV7-9 and TRBJ1-5; a weak D match, TRBD1 (5 bases). CDR3 size: 14 residues. Trimming took off 5 bases at V and 0 bases at J, with 8 bases between the two ends. CDR1 is SEHNR, CDR2 FQNEAQ, per germline (reference sequence). The CDR3 nucleotides are TGTGCCAGCAGCAGGGACGATAGCAATCAGCCCCAGCATTTT. Its translation is CASSRDDSNQPQHF.

V gene TRBV28 combines with J gene TRBJ2-1, with 7 bases matching TRBD2. The CDR3 sequence is 15 residues long. The junction had 14 bases not matched to a gene; V was cut back by 6 bases and J by 9 bases. Germline V lookup: CDR1 MDHEN, CDR2 SYDVKM. CDR3 nucleotide sequence: TGTGCCAGCAGCACAAGGAGGGGAGGGGTGGGTGAGCAGTTCTTC. It codes for CASSTRRGGVGEQFF.

This clone was observed a few times. This chain connects TRBV27 to TRBJ2-7, with 12 bases aligning to TRBD2. The V gene end was trimmed by 0 bases and the J gene end by 0 bases; junction bases not matched to a gene: 3. The germline V gene has CDR1 MNHEY and CDR2 SMNVEV (reference sequence). The CDR3 runs to 17 residues. The CDR3 coding sequence is TGTGCCAGCAGTTTATCAGGACTAGCGGGAAACTCCTACGAGCAGTACTTC. Protein product: CASSLSGLAGNSYEQYF.

This chain joins TRBV6-1 and TRBJ2-1, with D possibly being TRBD2 (6 bases). Trimming shortened V by 4 bases and J by 6 bases, and 19 bases separated the two germline ends. The germline CDR1 and CDR2 sequences are MNHNS and SASEGT. The CDR3 sequence is 16 residues long. The CDR3 loop reads CASSAHRDSRSNEQFF. The CDR3 region has the DNA TGTGCCAGCAGTGCCCACCGGGACTCTCGAAGCAATGAGCAGTTCTTC.

This clone was picked up a small number of times. The rearrangement links TRBV27 to TRBJ1-5; D uncertain. Trimming left V 6 bases short and J 6 bases short, with 15 bases between. CDR3 size: 14 residues. The V gene's germline CDR1 is MNHEY and CDR2 SMNVEV (reference sequence). The CDR3 nucleotides are TGTGCCAGCAGCTCACTTACTGGAGGTCAGCCCCAGCATTTT. This gives the protein CASSSLTGGQPQHF.

This clone occurred once. The chain carries TRBV9 and TRBJ2-2, with no clear D. The CDR3 runs 16 residues. Between the trimmed V and J ends, which lost 3 bases and 0 bases, there was a span of 12 bases. Germline V gene sequence: CDR1 SGDLS, CDR2 YYNGEE. CDR3 sequence: CASSAWRSANTGELFF. The DNA for the CDR3 is TGTGCCAGCAGCGCCTGGCGGAGCGCGAACACCGGGGAGCTGTTTTTT. The entire variable domain, with the rest obtained from reference TRBV9 and TRBJ2-2, is as follows: DSGVTQTPKHLITATGQRVTLRCSPRSGDLSVYWYQQSLDQGLQFLIQYYNGEERAKGNILERFSAQQFPDLHSELNLSSLELGDSALYFCASSAWRSANTGELFFGEGSRLTVL.

The chain uses TRBV7-9 and TRBJ1-1, with 8 bases that match TRBD1. Trimming cost V 0 bases and J 6 bases; bases outside gene matches: 9. CDR3 length: 16 amino acids. In germline, CDR1 is SEHNR, CDR2 FQNEAQ (reference sequence). CDR3 bases: TGTGCCAGCAGCTTAGCGCAGGGACAGGCGTCTCCTGAAGCTTTCTTT. This sequence encodes CASSLAQGQASPEAFF.